This TCR beta chain appears in the sequencing data of a study of cytomegalovirus exposure and HLA in healthy donors. Germline-derived CDR1 and CDR2 are KGHSH and LQKENI. The CDR3 consists of 14 residues. After removal of 3 bases from V and 4 bases from J, the junction contained 1 base not matched to a gene. With respect to this clone: Its antigen is currently unknown.

Overall study results and limits: Overall, 164 TCR beta chains were annotated as cytomegalovirus-associated. Earlier analysis yielded a pattern in which most TCR beta V segments were productive about 87% or about 30% of the time.

Primers: 60 Vbeta forward and 13 Jbeta reverse. Using immunoSEQ multiplex PCR, the repertoire was profiled, and TCRdb retains in-frame clones only, with some absent. The sample contains roughly 150,000 clones, 82% of which appear only once. The receptor comes from a male donor in good health and CMV-seronegative. Sequenced material: PBMCs. This rearrangement joins TRBV18 to TRBJ1-1, with 11 bases identical to TRBD1. The CDR3: CASSPGTGGTEAFF. The CDR3, as DNA: TGTGCCAGCTCACCGGGGACAGGGGGCACTGAAGCTTTCTTT.